The present entry profiles one TCR beta chain with its context. Its antigen is not known. This entry belongs to a study of shared clonotypes between healthy human individuals. Study-wide findings and caveats: Shared clonotypes across all four donors exceeded non-shared ones in generation probability.

V gave up 5 bases and J gave up 0 bases; unmatched junction bases: 8. Germline lookup yields CDR1 SGHRS and CDR2 YFSETQ. The CDR3 totals 15 residues. Libraries were prepared by immunoSEQ multiplex PCR; TCRdb keeps only in-frame clonotypes and omits some of them. The sample yields around 700,000 clones, about two thirds seen once. What was sequenced was memory CD4+ T cells sorted from blood. Subset specified: CD45RA-negative fraction. The chain links TRBV5-1 to TRBJ2-7, with 7 nucleotides matching TRBD2. This TCR came from a woman aged 25 to 39 in good health. The CDR3 loop reads CASRGEGVHSYEQYF. CDR3 coding DNA: TGCGCCAGCAGGGGGGAGGGTGTGCACTCCTACGAGCAGTACTTC. Filled out from reference TRBV5-1 and TRBJ2-7, the complete variable domain reads KAGVTQTPRYLIKTRGQQVTLSCSPISGHRSVSWYQQTPGQGLQFLFEYFSETQRNKGNFPGRFSGRQFSNSRSEMNVSTLELGDSALYLCASRGEGVHSYEQYFGPGTRLTVT.